This T cell receptor beta chain was profiled in a study of tumor and adjacent non-tumor tissue in lung cancer. Background on the study: Aged about 31 to 80 years, patients included nine to eleven men and about 5 women with stage I to III disease. Findings and limits, study-wide: Normal lung showed higher cumulative top 100 clone frequency than tumor. Shorter survival was associated with higher TCR diversity in tumors.

No cell sorting was done before RNA was extracted from the tissue. This non-tumor lung sample came from over 3 cm beyond the tumor edge. The CDR3 runs 14 residues. Trimming took 8 bases from V and 2 from J; bases not matched to a gene: 7. In germline, CDR1 is SEHNR, CDR2 FQNEAQ (reference sequence). The table lists this clonotype with many counts. Its specificity is unknown. A modified ARM-PCR protocol with three rounds of nested PCR amplified TCRbeta. TCRdb re-derived calls from the multiplex PCR reads in MiXCR, one entry per CDR3 protein. The sample records over 35,000 distinct CDR3 sequences, roughly 60% being singletons.

The clonotype originates from a man aged 45-60 years with non-small cell lung cancer. Source material: distant non-tumor lung tissue. The J gene is TRBJ2-3, the V gene TRBV7-9; TRBD1 matches at 7 bases. CDR3 sequence (DNA): TGTGCCAGCGCCCCCGGACAGGTCACAGATACGCAGTATTTT. Translating it yields CASAPGQVTDTQYF.